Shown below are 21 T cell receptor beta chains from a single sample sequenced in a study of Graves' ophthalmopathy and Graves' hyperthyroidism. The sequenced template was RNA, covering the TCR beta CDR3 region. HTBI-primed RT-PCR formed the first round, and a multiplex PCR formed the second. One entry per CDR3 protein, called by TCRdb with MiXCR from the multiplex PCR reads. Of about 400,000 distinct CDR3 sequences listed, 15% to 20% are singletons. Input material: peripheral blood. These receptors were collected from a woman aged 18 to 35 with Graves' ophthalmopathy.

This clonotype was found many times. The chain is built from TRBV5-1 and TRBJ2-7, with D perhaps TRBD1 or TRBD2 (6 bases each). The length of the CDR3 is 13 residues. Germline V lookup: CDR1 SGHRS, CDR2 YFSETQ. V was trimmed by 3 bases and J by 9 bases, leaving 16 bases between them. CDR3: CASSSEGGLVQYF. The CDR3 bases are TGCGCCAGCAGCTCCGAAGGGGGGTTGGTGCAGTACTTC.

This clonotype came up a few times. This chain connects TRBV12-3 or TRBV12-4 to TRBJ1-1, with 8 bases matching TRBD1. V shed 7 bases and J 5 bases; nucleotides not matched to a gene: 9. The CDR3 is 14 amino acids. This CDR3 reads CASNSRTGRTEAFF. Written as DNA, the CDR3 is TGTGCCAGCAATTCTCGGACAGGGCGGACTGAAGCTTTCTTT.

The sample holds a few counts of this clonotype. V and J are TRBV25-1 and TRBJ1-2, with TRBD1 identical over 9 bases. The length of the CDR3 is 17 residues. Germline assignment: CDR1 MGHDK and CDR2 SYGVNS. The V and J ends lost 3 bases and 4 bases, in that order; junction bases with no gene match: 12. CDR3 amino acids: CASSEPLTGGYFYGYTF. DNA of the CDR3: TGTGCCAGCAGTGAGCCTCTGACAGGGGGGTACTTCTATGGCTACACCTTC.

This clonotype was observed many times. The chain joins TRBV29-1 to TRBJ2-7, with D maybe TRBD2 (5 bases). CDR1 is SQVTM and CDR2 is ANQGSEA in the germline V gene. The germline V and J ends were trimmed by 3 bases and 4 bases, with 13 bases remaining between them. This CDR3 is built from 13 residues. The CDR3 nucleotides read TGCAGCGTTGAGATCGGGGTGGAATACGAGCAGTACTTC. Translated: CSVEIGVEYEQYF.

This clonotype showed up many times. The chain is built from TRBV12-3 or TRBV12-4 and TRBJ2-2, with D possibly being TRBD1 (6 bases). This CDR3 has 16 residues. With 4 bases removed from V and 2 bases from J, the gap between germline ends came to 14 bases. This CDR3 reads CASSSRGRSNTGELFF. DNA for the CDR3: TGTGCCAGCAGTTCCAGGGGCAGGAGCAACACCGGGGAGCTGTTTTTT.

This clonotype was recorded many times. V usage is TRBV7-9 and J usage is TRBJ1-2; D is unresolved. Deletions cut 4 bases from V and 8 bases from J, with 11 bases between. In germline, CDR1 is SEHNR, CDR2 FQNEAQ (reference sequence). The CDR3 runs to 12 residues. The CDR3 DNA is TGTGCCAGCAGCTACCTGGGGTTCGGCTACACCTTC. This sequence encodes CASSYLGFGYTF.

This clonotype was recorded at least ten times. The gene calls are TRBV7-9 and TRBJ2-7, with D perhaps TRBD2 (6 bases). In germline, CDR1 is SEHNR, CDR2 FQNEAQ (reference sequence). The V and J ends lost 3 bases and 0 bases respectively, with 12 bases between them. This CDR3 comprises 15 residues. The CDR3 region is CASSFKGLSSYEQYF. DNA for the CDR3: TGTGCCAGCAGCTTTAAGGGACTGAGCTCCTACGAGCAGTACTTC.

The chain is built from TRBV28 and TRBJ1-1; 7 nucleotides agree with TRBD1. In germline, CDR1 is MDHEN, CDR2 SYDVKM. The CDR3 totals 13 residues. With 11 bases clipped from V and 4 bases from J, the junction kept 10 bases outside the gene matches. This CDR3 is CAAWETGRTEAFF. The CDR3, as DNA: TGTGCCGCCTGGGAGACAGGGCGCACTGAAGCTTTCTTT.

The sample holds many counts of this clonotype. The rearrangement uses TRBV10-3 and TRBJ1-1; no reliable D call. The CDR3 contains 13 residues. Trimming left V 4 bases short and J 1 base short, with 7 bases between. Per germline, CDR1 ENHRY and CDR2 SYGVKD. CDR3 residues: CAISGQPNTEAFF. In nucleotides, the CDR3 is TGTGCCATCAGTGGGCAGCCGAACACTGAAGCTTTCTTT.

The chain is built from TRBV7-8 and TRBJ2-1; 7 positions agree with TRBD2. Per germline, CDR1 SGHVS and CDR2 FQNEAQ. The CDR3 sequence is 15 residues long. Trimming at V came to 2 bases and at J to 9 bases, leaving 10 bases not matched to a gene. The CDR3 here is CASSLPGGGMGEQFF. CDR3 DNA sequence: TGTGCCAGCAGCTTACCCGGGGGAGGGATGGGTGAGCAGTTCTTC.

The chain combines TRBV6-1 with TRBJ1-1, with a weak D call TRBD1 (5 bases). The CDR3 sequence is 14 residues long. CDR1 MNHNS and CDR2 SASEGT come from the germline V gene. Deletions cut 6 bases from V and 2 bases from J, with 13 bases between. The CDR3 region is CASSPGWVNTEAFF. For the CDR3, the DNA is TGTGCCAGCAGCCCAGGGTGGGTAAACACTGAAGCTTTCTTT.

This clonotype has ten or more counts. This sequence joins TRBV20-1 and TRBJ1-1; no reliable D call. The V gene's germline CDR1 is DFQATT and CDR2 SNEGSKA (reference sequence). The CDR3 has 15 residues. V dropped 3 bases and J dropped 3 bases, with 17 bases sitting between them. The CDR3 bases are TGCAGTGCTAGCTCAATGGACGGCGGGGACACTGAAGCTTTCTTT. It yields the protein CSASSMDGGDTEAFF.

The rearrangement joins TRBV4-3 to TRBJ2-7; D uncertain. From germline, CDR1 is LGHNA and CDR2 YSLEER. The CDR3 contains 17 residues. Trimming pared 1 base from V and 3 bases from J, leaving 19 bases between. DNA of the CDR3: TGCGCCAGCAGCCAAGCGGCGCGGAGTGGGTACGGCTACGAGCAGTACTTC. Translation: CASSQAARSGYGYEQYF.

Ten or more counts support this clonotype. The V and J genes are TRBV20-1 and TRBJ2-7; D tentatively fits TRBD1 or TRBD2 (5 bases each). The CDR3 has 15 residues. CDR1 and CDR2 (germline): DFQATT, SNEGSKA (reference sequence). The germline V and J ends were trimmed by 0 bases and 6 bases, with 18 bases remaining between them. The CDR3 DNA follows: TGCAGTGCTAGAGATTTAAGCCAGGGCGGACTCGAGCAGTACTTC. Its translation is CSARDLSQGGLEQYF.

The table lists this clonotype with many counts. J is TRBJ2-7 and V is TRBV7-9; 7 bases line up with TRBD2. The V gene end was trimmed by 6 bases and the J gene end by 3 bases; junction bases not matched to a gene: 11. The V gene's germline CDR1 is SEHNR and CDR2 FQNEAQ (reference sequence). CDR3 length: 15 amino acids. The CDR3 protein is CASRPEREESYEQYF. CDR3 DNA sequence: TGTGCCAGCAGACCAGAACGGGAGGAGAGCTACGAGCAGTACTTC.

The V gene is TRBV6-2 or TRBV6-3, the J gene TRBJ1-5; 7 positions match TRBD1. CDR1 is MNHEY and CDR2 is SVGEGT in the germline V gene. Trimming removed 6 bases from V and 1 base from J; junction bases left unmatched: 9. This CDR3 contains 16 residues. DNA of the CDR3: TGTGCCAGCAGATTCGACAGGGAGCTAAGCAATCAGCCCCAGCATTTT. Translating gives CASRFDRELSNQPQHF.

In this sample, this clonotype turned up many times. The CDR3 bases are TGTGCCAGCACACCCCGGATTCTGACAGGCCGAGCTAAAAGGCACGAACAAGAGACCCAGTACTTC. This codes for CASTPRILTGRAKRHEQETQYF. The chain couples TRBV6-4 to TRBJ2-5, with D tentatively TRBD1 (6 bases). Germline V gene data show CDR1 as MRHNA and CDR2 as SNTAGT. The V and J ends lost 7 bases and 2 bases respectively, with 38 bases between them. The CDR3 contains 22 residues.

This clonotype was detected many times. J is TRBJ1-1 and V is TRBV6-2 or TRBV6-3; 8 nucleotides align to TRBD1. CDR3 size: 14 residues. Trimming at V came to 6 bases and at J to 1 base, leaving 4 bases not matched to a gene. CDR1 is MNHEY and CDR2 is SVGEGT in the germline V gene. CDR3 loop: CASRDRVTNTEAFF. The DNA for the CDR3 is TGTGCCAGCAGGGACAGGGTAACGAACACTGAAGCTTTCTTT.

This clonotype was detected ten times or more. CDR3 loop: CASSESWTSGSFSYEQYF. Written as DNA, the CDR3 is TGCGCCAGCAGTGAGTCTTGGACTAGCGGGAGTTTCTCCTACGAGCAGTACTTC. This sequence joins TRBV10-1 and TRBJ2-7, with 13 bases matching TRBD2. This CDR3 contains 18 residues. The germline V gene has CDR1 WNHNN and CDR2 SYGVQD (reference sequence). With 0 bases clipped from V and 0 bases from J, the junction kept 5 bases outside the gene matches.

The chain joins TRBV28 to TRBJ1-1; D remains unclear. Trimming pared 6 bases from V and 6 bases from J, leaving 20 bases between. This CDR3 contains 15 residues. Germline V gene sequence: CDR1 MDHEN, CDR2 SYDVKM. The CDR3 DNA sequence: TGTGCCAGCAGCACCTACACGAACCCGGTGTCTGAAGCTTTCTTT. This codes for CASSTYTNPVSEAFF.

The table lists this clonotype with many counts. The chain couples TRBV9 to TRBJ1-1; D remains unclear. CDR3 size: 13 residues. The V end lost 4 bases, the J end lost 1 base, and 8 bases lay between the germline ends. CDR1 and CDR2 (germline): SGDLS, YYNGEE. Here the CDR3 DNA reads TGTGCCAGCAGCACAACATGGAACACTGAAGCTTTCTTT. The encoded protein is CASSTTWNTEAFF.